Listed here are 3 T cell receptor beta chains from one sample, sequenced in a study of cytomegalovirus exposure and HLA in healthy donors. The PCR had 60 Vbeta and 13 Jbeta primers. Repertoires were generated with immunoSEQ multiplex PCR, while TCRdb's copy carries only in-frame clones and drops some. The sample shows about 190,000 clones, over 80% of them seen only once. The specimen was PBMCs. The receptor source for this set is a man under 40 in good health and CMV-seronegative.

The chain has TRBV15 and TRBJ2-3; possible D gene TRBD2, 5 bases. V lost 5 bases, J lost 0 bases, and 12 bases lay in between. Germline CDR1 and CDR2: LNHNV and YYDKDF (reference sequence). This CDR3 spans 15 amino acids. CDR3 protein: CATSVGQRSTDTQYF. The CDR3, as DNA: TGTGCCACCAGCGTGGGCCAGCGGAGCACAGATACGCAGTATTTT.

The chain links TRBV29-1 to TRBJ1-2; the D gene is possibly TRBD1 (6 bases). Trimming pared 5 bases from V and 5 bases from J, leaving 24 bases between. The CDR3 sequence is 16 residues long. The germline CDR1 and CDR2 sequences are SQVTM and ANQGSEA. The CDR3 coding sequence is TGCAGCGTTTATAAGCGGGGGGGAACAGGGTGGTATGGCTACACCTTC. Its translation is CSVYKRGGTGWYGYTF.

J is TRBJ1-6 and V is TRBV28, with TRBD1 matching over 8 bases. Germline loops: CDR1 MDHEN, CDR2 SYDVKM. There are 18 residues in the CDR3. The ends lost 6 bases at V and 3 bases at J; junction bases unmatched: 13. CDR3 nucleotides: TGTGCCAGCAGACGGACAGGGCTGTTAGGGTTCTATAATTCACCCCTCCACTTT. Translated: CASRRTGLLGFYNSPLHF.